Listed below are T cell receptor beta chains from one sample, sequenced in a study of CD8+CD57+ T cells in acquired aplastic anemia. TCRdb re-called the reads with MiXCR, one entry per CDR3 protein. The table includes 310,000 or so distinct CDR3 sequences, around three fifths detected once. Sequences were obtained from sorted CD4+, CD8+, or CD8+CD57+ T cells (not recorded which) from PBMCs. These receptors came from a human donor with aplastic anemia. CDR3s include the opening cysteine and the closing phenylalanine or tryptophan. Each record gives: CDR3 DNA, CDR3 protein, J gene, D gene, V gene, clone size. D genes are given only for firm matches. For some rows the clone size is stated as once, few or many, or as a class when expanded; others skip it.

TGTGCCATCAACTCGGGACTAGCGGACAATGAGCAGTTCTTC,CAINSGLADNEQFF,TRBJ2-1,TRBD2,TRBV10-3,-
TGTGCCAGTAGTCCCCGCGGGCTAGTAGGTTACGAGCAGTACTTC,CASSPRGLVGYEQYF,TRBJ2-7,-,TRBV19,many
TGTGCCAGTAGTATCGGCGGCGGTGGCTCCTACAATGAGCAGTTCTTC,CASSIGGGGSYNEQFF,TRBJ2-1,-,TRBV19,-
TGCAGTGCGGTGACTAGCGGGAGGACCGGGGAGCTGTTTTTT,CSAVTSGRTGELFF,TRBJ2-2,TRBD2,TRBV20-1,-
TGCAGTGCTGAGGACAGGAATGAGCAGTTCTTC,CSAEDRNEQFF,TRBJ2-1,TRBD1,TRBV20-1,-
TGTGCCACCAGCAGGGGGAGGGAAGCTTTCTTT,CATSRGREAFF,TRBJ1-1,-,TRBV15,-
TGTGCCAGCAGTCTTTTACAGGGGGCAGGGTACGAGCAGTACTTC,CASSLLQGAGYEQYF,TRBJ2-7,TRBD1,TRBV2,once
TGTGCCAGCGCTCAACAGGGGACAACTAATGAAAAACTGTTTTTT,CASAQQGTTNEKLFF,TRBJ1-4,TRBD1,TRBV7-8,-
TGTGCCAGTAGTATAACGGGTGCTAACTATGGCTACACCTTC,CASSITGANYGYTF,TRBJ1-2,-,TRBV19,few
TGTGCCAGCCGCCCAGGCGCTGGAAACACCGGGGAGCTGTTTTTT,CASRPGAGNTGELFF,TRBJ2-2,-,TRBV6-5,-
TGTGCCAGCAGCCATTTCAACCGGGGAAACTTCTACGAGCAGTACTTC,CASSHFNRGNFYEQYF,TRBJ2-7,-,TRBV7-9,-
TGCGCCAGCAGACAGGGCAGGTACCCCACCGGGGAGCTGTTTTTT,CASRQGRYPTGELFF,TRBJ2-2,-,TRBV5-1,-
TGCAGTGCTAGAGTCGGGGGGACGACTGAAGCTTTCTTT,CSARVGGTTEAFF,TRBJ1-1,-,TRBV20-1,-
TGTGCCAGCAGCCAACAGGCGATTAGGTCAAACACTCAGTACTTC,CASSQQAIRSNTQYF,TRBJ2-4,-,TRBV3-1,-
TGCAGTGCTAGAAGGGACGCGTCCTACGAGCAGTACTTC,CSARRDASYEQYF,TRBJ2-7,-,TRBV20-1,-
TGTGCCACCAGCCAGAGAGGGCAGGGATCCATTAGGCTACACTATGGCTACACCTTC,CATSQRGQGSIRLHYGYTF,TRBJ1-2,-,TRBV15,-
TGTGCCAGCAGCCAATTTAACGGAGGGACAGGGGGCCTCAAGACCCAGTACTTC,CASSQFNGGTGGLKTQYF,TRBJ2-5,TRBD1,TRBV14,-